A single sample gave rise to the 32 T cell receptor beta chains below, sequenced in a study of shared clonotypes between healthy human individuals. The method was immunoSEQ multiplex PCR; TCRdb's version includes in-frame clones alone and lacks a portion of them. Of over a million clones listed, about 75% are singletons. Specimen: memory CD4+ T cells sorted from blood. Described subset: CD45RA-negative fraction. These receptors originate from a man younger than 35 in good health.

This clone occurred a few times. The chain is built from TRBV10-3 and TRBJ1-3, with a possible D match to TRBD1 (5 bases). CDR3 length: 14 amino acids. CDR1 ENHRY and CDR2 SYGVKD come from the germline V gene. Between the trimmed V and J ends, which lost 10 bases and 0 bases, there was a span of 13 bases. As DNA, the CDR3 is TGTGCCAGCGATGCGGACAACTCTGGAAACACCATATATTTT. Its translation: CASDADNSGNTIYF.

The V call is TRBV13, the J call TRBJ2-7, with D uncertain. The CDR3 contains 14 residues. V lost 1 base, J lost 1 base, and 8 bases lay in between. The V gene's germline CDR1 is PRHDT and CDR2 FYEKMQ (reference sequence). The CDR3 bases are TGTGCCAGCAGCTTAGTCCGTCGGTCCTACGAGCAGTACTTC. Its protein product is CASSLVRRSYEQYF.

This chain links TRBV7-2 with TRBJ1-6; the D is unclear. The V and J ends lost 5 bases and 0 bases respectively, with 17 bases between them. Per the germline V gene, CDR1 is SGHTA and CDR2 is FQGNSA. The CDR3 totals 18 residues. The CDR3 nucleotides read TGTGCCAGCAGCGCAACGGCGGGGAAGAGCTCCTATAATTCACCCCTCCACTTT. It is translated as CASSATAGKSSYNSPLHF.

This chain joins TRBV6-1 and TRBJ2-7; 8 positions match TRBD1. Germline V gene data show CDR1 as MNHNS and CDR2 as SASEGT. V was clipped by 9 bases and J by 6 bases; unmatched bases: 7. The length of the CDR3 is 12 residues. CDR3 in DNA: TGTGCCAGAGAGGGACAGGCTAGCGAGCAGTACTTC. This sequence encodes CAREGQASEQYF.

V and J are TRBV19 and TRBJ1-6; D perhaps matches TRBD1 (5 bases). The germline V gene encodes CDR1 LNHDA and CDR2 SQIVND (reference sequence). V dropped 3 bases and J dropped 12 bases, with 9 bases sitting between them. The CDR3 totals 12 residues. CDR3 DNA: TGTGCCAGTAGTATTGAGGGGAGACCCCTCCACTTT. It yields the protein CASSIEGRPLHF. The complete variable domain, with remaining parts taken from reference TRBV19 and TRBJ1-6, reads DGGITQSPKYLFRKEGQNVTLSCEQNLNHDAMYWYRQDPGQGLRLIYYSQIVNDFQKGDIAEGYSVSREKKESFPLTVTSAQKNPTAFYLCASSIEGRPLHFGNGTRLTVT.

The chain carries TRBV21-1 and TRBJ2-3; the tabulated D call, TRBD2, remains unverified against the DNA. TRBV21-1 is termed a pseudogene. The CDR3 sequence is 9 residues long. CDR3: CALRDTQYF. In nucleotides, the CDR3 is TGTGCCCTACGAGATACGCAGTATTTT.

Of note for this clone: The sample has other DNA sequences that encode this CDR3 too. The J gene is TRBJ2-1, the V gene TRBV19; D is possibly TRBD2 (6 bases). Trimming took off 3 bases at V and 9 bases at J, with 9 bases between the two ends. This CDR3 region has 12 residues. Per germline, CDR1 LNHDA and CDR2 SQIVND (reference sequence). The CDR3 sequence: CASSIQAGEQFF. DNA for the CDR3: TGTGCCAGTAGTATTCAAGCGGGTGAGCAGTTCTTC.

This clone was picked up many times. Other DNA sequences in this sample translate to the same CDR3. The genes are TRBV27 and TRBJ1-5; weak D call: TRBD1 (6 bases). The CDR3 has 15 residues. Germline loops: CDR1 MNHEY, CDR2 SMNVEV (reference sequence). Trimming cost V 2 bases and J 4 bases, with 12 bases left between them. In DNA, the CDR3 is TGTGCCAGCAGTTTAGTTCAGGGGCCGAATCAGCCCCAGCATTTT. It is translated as CASSLVQGPNQPQHF.

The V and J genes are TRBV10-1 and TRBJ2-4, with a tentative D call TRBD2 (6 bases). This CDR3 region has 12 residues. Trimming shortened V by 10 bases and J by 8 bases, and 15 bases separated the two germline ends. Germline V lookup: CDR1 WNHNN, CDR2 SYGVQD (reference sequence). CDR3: CATYSPGDIQYF. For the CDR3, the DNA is TGCGCCACCTATAGCCCGGGGGACATTCAGTACTTC.

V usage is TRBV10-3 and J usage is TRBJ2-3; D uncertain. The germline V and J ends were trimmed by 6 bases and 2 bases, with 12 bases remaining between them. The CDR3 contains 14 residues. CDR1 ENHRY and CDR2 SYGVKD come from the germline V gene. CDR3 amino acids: CAIRKATSTDTQYF. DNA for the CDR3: TGTGCCATCAGGAAAGCGACATCCACAGATACGCAGTATTTT.

The CDR3, as DNA: TGTGCCAGCAGCTTAGATGCGACCGAGGGAAACACCATATATTTT. Protein: CASSLDATEGNTIYF. This chain connects TRBV7-9 to TRBJ1-3; D ambiguous. Between the trimmed V and J ends, which lost 1 base and 4 bases, there was a span of 11 bases. CDR1 and CDR2 (germline): SEHNR, FQNEAQ (reference sequence). This CDR3 contains 15 residues.

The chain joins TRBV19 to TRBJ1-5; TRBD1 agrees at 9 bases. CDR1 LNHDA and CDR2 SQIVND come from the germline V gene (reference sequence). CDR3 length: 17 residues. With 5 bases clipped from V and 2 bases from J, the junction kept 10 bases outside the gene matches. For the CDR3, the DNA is TGTGCCAGTAGTCCGGACAGGGGTGTGGTGGGCAATCAGCCCCAGCATTTT. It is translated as CASSPDRGVVGNQPQHF.

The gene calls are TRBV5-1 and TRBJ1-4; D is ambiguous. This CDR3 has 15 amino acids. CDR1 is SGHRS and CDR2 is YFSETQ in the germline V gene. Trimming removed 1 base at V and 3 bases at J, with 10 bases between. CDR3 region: CASSLTGKANEKLFF. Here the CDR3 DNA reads TGCGCCAGCAGCTTGACGGGGAAGGCTAATGAAAAACTGTTTTTT. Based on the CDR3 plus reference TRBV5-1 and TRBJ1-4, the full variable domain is KAGVTQTPRYLIKTRGQQVTLSCSPISGHRSVSWYQQTPGQGLQFLFEYFSETQRNKGNFPGRFSGRQFSNSRSEMNVSTLELGDSALYLCASSLTGKANEKLFFGSGTQLSVL.

The CDR3 DNA reads TGTGCCTGGAGTGTAGGCTGGGATTCTCGTGGGGGGGAGCTGTTTTTT. Translating it yields CAWSVGWDSRGGELFF. This rearrangement joins TRBV30 to TRBJ2-2; D is unresolved. The germline V gene has CDR1 GTSNPN and CDR2 SVGIG (reference sequence). This CDR3 comprises 16 residues. The ends were cut back, 0 bases at V and 8 bases at J, with 19 bases in the middle.

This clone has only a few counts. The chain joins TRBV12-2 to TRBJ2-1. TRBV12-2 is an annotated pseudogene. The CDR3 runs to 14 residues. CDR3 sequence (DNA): TGTGCAAGTCGCTTAAAGGACTCCTACAATGAGCAGTTCTTC. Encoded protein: CASRLKDSYNEQFF.

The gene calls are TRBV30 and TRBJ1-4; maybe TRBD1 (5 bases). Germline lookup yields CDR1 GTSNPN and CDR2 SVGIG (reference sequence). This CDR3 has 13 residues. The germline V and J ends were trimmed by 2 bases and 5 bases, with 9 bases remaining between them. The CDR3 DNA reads TGTGCCTGGAGTATAGGGGTGAATGAAAAACTGTTTTTT. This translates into CAWSIGVNEKLFF. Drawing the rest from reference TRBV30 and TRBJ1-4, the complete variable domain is SQTIHQWPATLVQPVGSPLSLECTVEGTSNPNLYWYRQAAGRGLQLLFYSVGIGQISSEVPQNLSASRPQDRQFILSSKKLLLSDSGFYLCAWSIGVNEKLFFGSGTQLSVL.

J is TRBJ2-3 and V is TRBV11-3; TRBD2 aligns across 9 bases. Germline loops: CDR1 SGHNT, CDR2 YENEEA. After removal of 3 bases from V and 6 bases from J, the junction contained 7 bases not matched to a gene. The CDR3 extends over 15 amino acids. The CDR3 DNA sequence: TGTGCCAGCAGCTTCCGTAGCGGGGGTGTGGATACGCAGTATTTT. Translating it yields CASSFRSGGVDTQYF.

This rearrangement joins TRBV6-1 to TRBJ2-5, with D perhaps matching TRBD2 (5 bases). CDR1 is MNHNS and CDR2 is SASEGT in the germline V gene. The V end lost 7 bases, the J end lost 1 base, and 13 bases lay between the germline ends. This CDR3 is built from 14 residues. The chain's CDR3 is CASKKRALQETQYF. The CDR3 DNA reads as TGTGCCAGCAAGAAGAGGGCACTCCAAGAGACCCAGTACTTC.

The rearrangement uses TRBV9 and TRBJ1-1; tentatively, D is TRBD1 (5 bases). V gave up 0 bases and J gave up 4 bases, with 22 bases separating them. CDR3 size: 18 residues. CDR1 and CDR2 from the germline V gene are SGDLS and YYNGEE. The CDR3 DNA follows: TGTGCCAGCAGCGTAGACGGGGGGATCGGGTCCCGGGGCACTGAAGCTTTCTTT. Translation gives CASSVDGGIGSRGTEAFF.

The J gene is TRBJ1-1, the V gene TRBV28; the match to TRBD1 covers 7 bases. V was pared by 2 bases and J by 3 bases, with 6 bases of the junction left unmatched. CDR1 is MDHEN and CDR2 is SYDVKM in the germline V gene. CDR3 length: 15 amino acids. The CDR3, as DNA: TGTGCCAGCAGTTTAGGTAGGGGGCTATACACTGAAGCTTTCTTT. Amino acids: CASSLGRGLYTEAFF.

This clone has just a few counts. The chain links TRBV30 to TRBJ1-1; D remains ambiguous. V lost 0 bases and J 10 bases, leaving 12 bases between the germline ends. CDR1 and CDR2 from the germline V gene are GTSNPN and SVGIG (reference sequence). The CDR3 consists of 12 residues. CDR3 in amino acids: CAWSVEVPRAFF. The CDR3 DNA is TGTGCCTGGAGTGTAGAGGTCCCCCGAGCTTTCTTT. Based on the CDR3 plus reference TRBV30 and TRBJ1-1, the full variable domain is SQTIHQWPATLVQPVGSPLSLECTVEGTSNPNLYWYRQAAGRGLQLLFYSVGIGQISSEVPQNLSASRPQDRQFILSSKKLLLSDSGFYLCAWSVEVPRAFFGQGTRLTVV.

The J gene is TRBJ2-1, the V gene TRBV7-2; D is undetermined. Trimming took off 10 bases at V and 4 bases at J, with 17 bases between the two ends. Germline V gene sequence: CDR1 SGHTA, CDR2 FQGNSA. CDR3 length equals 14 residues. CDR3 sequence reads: CATMAARDYNEQFF. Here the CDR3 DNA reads TGTGCCACGATGGCAGCGAGAGATTACAATGAGCAGTTCTTC.

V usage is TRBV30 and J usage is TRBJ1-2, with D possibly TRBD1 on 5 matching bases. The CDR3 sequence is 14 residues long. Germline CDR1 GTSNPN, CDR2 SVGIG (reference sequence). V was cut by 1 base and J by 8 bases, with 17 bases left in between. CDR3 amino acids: CAWSEGRRYWGYTF. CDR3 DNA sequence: TGTGCCTGGAGTGAGGGGCGCCGGTACTGGGGCTACACCTTC.

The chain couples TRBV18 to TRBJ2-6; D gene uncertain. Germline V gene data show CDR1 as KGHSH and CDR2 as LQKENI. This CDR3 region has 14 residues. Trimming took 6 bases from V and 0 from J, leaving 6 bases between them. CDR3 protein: CASSPYSGANVLTF. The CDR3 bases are TGTGCCAGCTCCCCTTACTCTGGGGCCAACGTCCTGACTTTC.

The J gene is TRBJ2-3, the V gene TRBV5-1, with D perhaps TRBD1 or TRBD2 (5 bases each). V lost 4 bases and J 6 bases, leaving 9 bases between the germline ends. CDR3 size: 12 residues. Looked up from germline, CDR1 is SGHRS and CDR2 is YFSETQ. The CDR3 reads CASSAWGDTQYF. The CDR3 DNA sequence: TGCGCCAGCAGCGCTTGGGGGGATACGCAGTATTTT.

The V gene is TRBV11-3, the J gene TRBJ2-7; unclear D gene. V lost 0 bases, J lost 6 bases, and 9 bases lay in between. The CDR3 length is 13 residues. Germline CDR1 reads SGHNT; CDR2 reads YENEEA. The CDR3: CASSLDLGSEQYF. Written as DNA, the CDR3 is TGTGCCAGCAGCTTAGATCTCGGTTCCGAGCAGTACTTC.

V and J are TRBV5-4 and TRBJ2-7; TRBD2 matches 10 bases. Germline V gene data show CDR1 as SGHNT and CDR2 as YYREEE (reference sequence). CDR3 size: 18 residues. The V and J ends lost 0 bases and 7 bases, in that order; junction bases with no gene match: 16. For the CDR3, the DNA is TGTGCCAGCAGCTTGGGGGGAGCTAGCGGGAGCCCCCTTTTAGAGCAGTACTTC. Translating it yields CASSLGGASGSPLLEQYF.

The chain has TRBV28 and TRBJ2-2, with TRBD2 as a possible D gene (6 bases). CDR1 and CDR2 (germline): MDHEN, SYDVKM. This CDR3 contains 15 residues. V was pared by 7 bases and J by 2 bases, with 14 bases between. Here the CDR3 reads CASTPPEGNTGELFF. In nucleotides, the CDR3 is TGTGCCAGCACCCCTCCGGAGGGAAACACCGGGGAGCTGTTTTTT.

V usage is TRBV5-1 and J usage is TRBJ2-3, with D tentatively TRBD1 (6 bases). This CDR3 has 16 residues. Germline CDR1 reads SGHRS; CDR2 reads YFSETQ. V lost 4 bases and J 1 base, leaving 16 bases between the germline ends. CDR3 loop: CASSVSSQGRTDTQYF. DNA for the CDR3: TGCGCCAGCAGCGTCTCATCTCAGGGGCGCACAGATACGCAGTATTTT.

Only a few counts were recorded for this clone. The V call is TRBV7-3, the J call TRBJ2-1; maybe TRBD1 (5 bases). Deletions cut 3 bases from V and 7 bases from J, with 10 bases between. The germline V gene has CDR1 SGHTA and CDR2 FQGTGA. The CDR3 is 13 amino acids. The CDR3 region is CASSFRAANEQFF. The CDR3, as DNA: TGTGCCAGCAGCTTCAGGGCAGCTAATGAGCAGTTCTTC.

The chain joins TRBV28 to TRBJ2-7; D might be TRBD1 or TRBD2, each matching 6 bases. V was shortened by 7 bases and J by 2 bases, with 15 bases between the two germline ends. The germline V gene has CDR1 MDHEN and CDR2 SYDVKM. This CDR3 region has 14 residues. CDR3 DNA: TGTGCCAGCAAGAGGGGGGACGACCCCTACGAGCAGTACTTC. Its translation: CASKRGDDPYEQYF.

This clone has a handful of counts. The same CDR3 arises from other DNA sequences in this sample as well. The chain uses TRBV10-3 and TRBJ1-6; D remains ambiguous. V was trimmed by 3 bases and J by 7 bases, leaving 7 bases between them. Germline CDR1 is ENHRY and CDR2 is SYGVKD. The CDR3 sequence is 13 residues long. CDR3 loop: CAISDGGNSPLHF. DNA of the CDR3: TGTGCCATCAGTGACGGAGGGAATTCACCCCTCCACTTT.